What follows describes a single TCR beta chain. Its antigen remains unidentified. Each donor supplied 7.5 to 10 milliliters of peripheral blood. Per-sample PBMC isolation yielded at least 6 million cells. V was trimmed by 8 bases and J by 7 bases, leaving 14 bases between them. This CDR3 comprises 13 residues. Germline-derived CDR1 and CDR2 are MGHDK and SYGVNS. With a J-beta primer mix and a sample-barcoded 5' primer, a second PCR ran about 6 to 11 cycles. Via MiXCR, TCRdb re-called the 5' RACE reads, giving one row per CDR3 protein. The sample consists of 650,000 to 1,000,000 distinct CDR3 sequences, about half of them appearing once. The data were taken from a study of blood T cells in healthy people across ages. Whole-study results and caveats: No conclusive comparison of naive versus antigen-experienced cells was possible with unsorted PBMCs. Changes seen in expanded clonotypes were possibly confounded by donor CMV status left unknown.

Material for sequencing was blood. V usage is TRBV25-1 and J usage is TRBJ1-4, with D perhaps matching TRBD1 (5 bases). The sequence was obtained from an elderly man in good health. CDR3 coding DNA: TGTGCCAGCGCTCCTTTCGGGGGTGAAAAACTGTTTTTT. Translated: CASAPFGGEKLFF.